This T cell receptor beta chain was identified in a study of PD-1 blockade in mismatch repair-deficient tumors. Study-level findings and limits: Rapid post-treatment expansion, then contraction, generally preceding radiologic response, marked tumor-resident clones.

This CDR3 contains 12 residues. The V end lost 3 bases, the J end lost 4 bases, and 6 bases lay between the germline ends. Per the germline V gene, CDR1 is GTSNPN and CDR2 is SVGIG (reference sequence). The repertoire was sequenced with immunoSEQ multiplex PCR; TCRdb's copy has only in-frame clones and lacks some. The profile shows approximately 100,000 clones, over 65% of them singletons. All patients were mismatch repair deficient, assessed by either PCR or immunohistochemistry. Comments on this clone: Antigen: not known.

The origin of this receptor is an adult with mismatch repair-deficient cancer. The sample was peripheral blood, taken roughly eight months after starting pembrolizumab. This rearrangement joins TRBV30 to TRBJ1-4; D unresolved. The CDR3 sequence: CAWRSINEKLFF. Here the CDR3 DNA reads TGTGCCTGGAGGTCTATTAATGAAAAACTGTTTTTT.